This TCR beta chain was sequenced for a study of Tregs in tolerant kidney transplant recipients. CD4+CD25+CD127- Tregs, CD4+CD25- non-Tregs, CD4 and CD8 cells were sorted. Details on this clone: Its antigen is unidentified.

Germline V gives CDR1 LGHNA, CDR2 YNFKEQ. This CDR3 region has 15 residues. Trimming stripped 1 base from V and 2 bases from J, with 11 bases between. Whole-study findings and limits: Expanding Tregs on activated donor B cells appeared to best identify donor-specific TCRbeta clones. Validation in larger populations is needed because few patients were studied.

Libraries were prepared by immunoSEQ multiplex PCR; TCRdb keeps only in-frame clonotypes and omits some of them. The sample carries some 240,000 clones, 84% recorded once. The chain recombines TRBV4-2 with TRBJ2-5; no definite D call. Sequencing input: CD4+ T cells from blood. The source of this sequence is a human donor in good health. CDR3 coding DNA: TGTGCCAGCAGCCAAGGACTCATTGCGCAAGAGACCCAGTACTTC. Translated: CASSQGLIAQETQYF.